Listed here are 27 T cell receptor beta chains from one sample, sequenced in a study of blood T cells in healthy people across ages. Primed by a sample-barcoded 5' primer and a J-beta primer mix, a second PCR proceeded for roughly 6 to 12 cycles. TCRdb re-derived calls from the 5' RACE reads in MiXCR, one entry per CDR3 protein. In the table there are hundreds of thousands of distinct CDR3 sequences, 25% to 35% of which are singletons. Input material: blood. All receptors come from a woman of 80 years or more in good health.

This clonotype came up a few times. The genes are TRBV20-1 and TRBJ2-1; the D gene is possibly TRBD1 (5 bases). The germline V gene has CDR1 DFQATT and CDR2 SNEGSKA (reference sequence). There are 15 residues in the CDR3. The V end was cut by 1 base, the J end by 8 bases, with 18 bases between. DNA of the CDR3: TGCAGTGCTAGAGGATGGGGCCTGGGCCGCGATGAGCAGTTCTTC. Amino acid sequence: CSARGWGLGRDEQFF.

This clonotype was recorded many times. This chain uses TRBV4-3 with TRBJ1-1; no reliable D call. V was cut by 0 bases and J by 4 bases, with 9 bases left in between. The length of the CDR3 is 14 residues. Germline V CDR1 and CDR2: LGHNA, YSLEER. The CDR3 here is CASSQDWGGTEAFF. CDR3 DNA sequence: TGCGCCAGCAGCCAAGATTGGGGAGGCACTGAAGCTTTCTTT.

This clonotype has ten or more counts. The gene calls are TRBV15 and TRBJ1-4; D might be TRBD1 (6 bases). The CDR3 is 15 residues long. V gave up 3 bases and J gave up 4 bases, with 12 bases separating them. Germline V gene lookup returns CDR1 LNHNV and CDR2 YYDKDF (reference sequence). The CDR3 DNA is TGTGCCACCAGCAGGTCCGGGACACGTAATGAAAAACTGTTTTTT. Its protein product is CATSRSGTRNEKLFF.

In its sample, this clonotype was seen a few times. A read error may explain this, as a much larger clone is one base away. The V gene is TRBV9, the J gene TRBJ2-1; 7 bases line up with TRBD2. The closer fit of TRBJ2-7 to the DNA end suggests the J call may be wrong. Germline-derived CDR1 and CDR2 are SGDLS and YYNGEE. This CDR3 is built from 16 residues. The CDR3 region has the DNA TGTGCCAGCAGCGTAGCTAGCGGTAGCTCCTACAATGAGCAGTACTTC. Translating it yields CASSVASGSSYNEQYF.

This clonotype came up many times. The CDR3: CASSYWGGKDNEQFF. The DNA for the CDR3 is TGTGCCAGCAGTTATTGGGGGGGCAAGGACAATGAGCAGTTCTTC. The chain uses TRBV6-2 or TRBV6-3 and TRBJ2-1; a possible D gene is TRBD2 (7 bases). Germline V gene data show CDR1 as MNHEY and CDR2 as SVGEGT. Between the trimmed V and J ends, which lost 3 bases and 5 bases, there was a span of 14 bases. This CDR3 is built from 15 residues.

This chain joins TRBV3-1 and TRBJ1-1; no reliable D call. V dropped 3 bases and J dropped 1 base, with 12 bases sitting between them. The length of the CDR3 is 15 residues. The germline CDR1 and CDR2 sequences are LGHDT and YNNKEL (reference sequence). This chain's CDR3 is CASSHGDKRNTEAFF. DNA for the CDR3: TGTGCCAGCAGCCATGGCGACAAAAGGAACACTGAAGCTTTCTTT.

The chain uses TRBV5-5 and TRBJ2-2; 8 positions match TRBD1. Germline CDR1 is SGHKS and CDR2 is YYEKEE (reference sequence). This CDR3 region has 16 residues. V lost 0 bases and J lost 4; bases outside the gene matches: 5. CDR3 region: CASSLGQGASTGELFF. For the CDR3, the DNA is TGTGCCAGCAGCTTGGGGCAGGGGGCAAGCACCGGGGAGCTGTTTTTT.

About this clonotype: This clone may be a read error of a much larger clone one base away. This rearrangement joins TRBV5-1 to TRBJ2-1, with 7 bases identical to TRBD2. The CDR3 loop spans 15 amino acids. Trimming cost V 3 bases and J 4 bases; bases outside gene matches: 7. The germline gives CDR1 SGHRS, CDR2 YFSETQ. The DNA for the CDR3 is TGCGCCAGCAGCTGGGGCGGGGGAGATTACAATGAGCAGTTCTTC. It specifies CASSWGGGDYNEQFF. Full variable domain (outside the CDR3, taken from reference TRBV5-1 and TRBJ2-1): KAGVTQTPRYLIKTRGQQVTLSCSPISGHRSVSWYQQTPGQGLQFLFEYFSETQRNKGNFPGRFSGRQFSNSRSEMNVSTLELGDSALYLCASSWGGGDYNEQFFGPGTRLTVL.

The chain is built from TRBV4-1 and TRBJ1-2; perhaps TRBD1 as D (5 bases). The CDR3 has 17 residues. V lost 1 base and J 2 bases, leaving 17 bases between the germline ends. Germline assignment: CDR1 MGHRA and CDR2 YSYEKL. In DNA, the CDR3 is TGCGCCAGCAGCCAAGCACACCCGGGACGGACCAACTATGGCTACACCTTC. Encoded protein: CASSQAHPGRTNYGYTF.

This clonotype occurred many times. This rearrangement joins TRBV6-2 or TRBV6-3 to TRBJ2-5; D is unclear. CDR3 length equals 14 residues. The germline V gene encodes CDR1 MNHEY and CDR2 SVGEGT. V gave up 2 bases and J gave up 2 bases, with 9 bases separating them. CDR3: CASSYGIVQETQYF. The CDR3 DNA reads TGTGCCAGCAGTTACGGGATTGTACAAGAGACCCAGTACTTC.

Worth noting for this clonotype: The junction and the germline gene differ at one end; a read error may be behind it. DNA for the CDR3: TGTGCCCGGAGTCAGGACAGGGAGGGAGGCTACACCTTC. Its translation is CARSQDREGGYTF. The J gene is TRBJ1-2, the V gene TRBV30; TRBD1 matches 8 bases. The CDR3 sequence is 13 residues long. Germline-derived CDR1 and CDR2 are GTSNPN and SVGIG (reference sequence).

This clonotype was seen once. Possible read error: a much larger clone is one base away. J is TRBJ2-1 and V is TRBV3-1; no definite D call. The V gene's germline CDR1 is LGHDT and CDR2 YNNKEL (reference sequence). CDR3 length: 11 residues. Deletions cut 2 bases from V and 13 bases from J, with 9 bases between. CDR3 region: CASSQSATQFF. The CDR3 nucleotides are TGTGCCAGCAGCCAATCGGCGACCCAGTTCTTC.

J is TRBJ2-7 and V is TRBV20-1, with 10 bases lining up with TRBD1. Germline CDR1 is DFQATT and CDR2 is SNEGSKA (reference sequence). There are 20 residues in the CDR3. V was clipped by 1 base and J by 12 bases; unmatched bases: 30. The CDR3, as DNA: TGCAGTGCTAGAGTTCAATCGGGACAGGGGAATCTTTTGGGTAAAAACATTCGGTACTTC. Translation: CSARVQSGQGNLLGKNIRYF.

This clonotype appeared many times. The chain carries TRBV5-4 and TRBJ2-7; TRBD1 or TRBD2 may be the D gene (5 bases each). Per the germline V gene, CDR1 is SGHNT and CDR2 is YYREEE (reference sequence). The CDR3 is 15 amino acids. V lost 0 bases and J 7 bases, leaving 17 bases between the germline ends. The chain's CDR3 is CASSLEPGRSTEQYF. The CDR3 DNA follows: TGTGCCAGCAGCTTGGAACCGGGGCGATCTACGGAGCAGTACTTC.

With regard to this clonotype: This may be a read error: a much more frequent sequence differs by one nucleotide. The chain combines TRBV12-3 or TRBV12-4 with TRBJ2-3; D is uncertain. This CDR3 contains 13 residues. The DNA for the CDR3 is TGTGCCAGCAGTCAGGAGAGCACAGATGCGCAGTATTTT. This sequence encodes CASSQESTDAQYF.

The V and J genes are TRBV5-6 and TRBJ2-3; 12 positions agree with TRBD2. The ends lost 0 bases at V and 5 bases at J; junction bases unmatched: 7. Germline values: CDR1 SGHDT, CDR2 YYEEEE. The CDR3 runs 17 residues. In nucleotides, the CDR3 is TGTGCCAGCAGCTTGGACCGCTCTAGCGGGGGGGGAGATACGCAGTATTTT. Protein product: CASSLDRSSGGGDTQYF.

This clonotype came up once. A much larger clone sits a single nucleotide away, making a read error possible. This chain links TRBV9 with TRBJ2-5; perhaps D is TRBD1 or TRBD2 (6 bases each). With 0 bases removed from V and 10 bases from J, the gap between germline ends came to 19 bases. The CDR3 is made up of 15 amino acids. Germline assignment: CDR1 SGDLS and CDR2 YYNGEE. The CDR3: CASSVDWRGEAIQYF. CDR3 coding DNA: TGTGCCAGCAGCGTAGACTGGAGGGGGGAAGCGATCCAGTACTTC.

Only one count was recorded for this clonotype. A read error may explain this, as a much larger clone is one base away. The chain has TRBV6-5 and TRBJ1-2, with 9 bases aligning to TRBD1. This CDR3 is built from 14 residues. The germline V gene encodes CDR1 MNHEY and CDR2 SVGAGI. J was trimmed by 8 bases and V by 6 bases; bases with no gene match: 10. The CDR3 loop reads CASRRTGVTWGYTF. In DNA form, the CDR3 reads TGTGCCAGCAGAAGGACAGGGGTGACTTGGGGCTACACCTTC.

This clonotype was seen a handful of times. CDR3: CASSWAGRDYEQYF. In DNA form, the CDR3 reads TGTGCCAGCTCATGGGCAGGGAGGGACTACGAGCAGTACTTC. The rearrangement links TRBV18 to TRBJ2-7, with TRBD2 matching over 7 bases. This CDR3 is 14 amino acids long. After removal of 5 bases from V and 3 bases from J, the junction contained 7 bases not matched to a gene. CDR1 is KGHSH and CDR2 is LQKENI in the germline V gene. The whole variable domain, remainder taken from reference TRBV18 and TRBJ2-7, is NAGVMQNPRHLVRRRGQEARLRCSPMKGHSHVYWYRQLPEEGLKFMVYLQKENIIDESGMPKERFSAEFPKEGPSILRIQQVVRGDSAAYFCASSWAGRDYEQYFGPGTRLTVT.

This clonotype was counted many times. This rearrangement joins TRBV6-1 to TRBJ2-4; tentative D call: TRBD1 (5 bases). The CDR3 has 14 residues. Trimming shortened V by 1 base and J by 6 bases, and 10 bases separated the two germline ends. Germline CDR1 is MNHNS and CDR2 is SASEGT. CDR3 nucleotides: TGTGCCAGCAGTGAAGGGGCAAGGGGAAACATTCAGTACTTC. Its protein product is CASSEGARGNIQYF.

This clonotype was seen many times. The CDR3 loop is CSASSGDTQYF. The CDR3 bases are TGCAGTGCCAGCAGCGGGGATACGCAGTATTTT. The chain is built from TRBV20-1 and TRBJ2-3; the D gene is possibly TRBD2 (6 bases). The CDR3 contains 11 residues. V gave up 6 bases and J gave up 6 bases, with 10 bases separating them. Germline V gene data show CDR1 as DFQATT and CDR2 as SNEGSKA (reference sequence).

The rearrangement links TRBV3-1 to TRBJ2-4, with D tentatively TRBD1 (6 bases). The germline gives CDR1 LGHDT, CDR2 YNNKEL (reference sequence). Deletions cut 3 bases from V and 7 bases from J, with 7 bases between. The CDR3 contains 12 residues. Here the CDR3 reads CASSHRGNIQYF. As DNA, the CDR3 is TGTGCCAGCAGCCATAGGGGGAACATTCAGTACTTC. Variable domain in full (rest from reference TRBV3-1 and TRBJ2-4): DTAVSQTPKYLVTQMGNDKSIKCEQNLGHDTMYWYKQDSKKFLKIMFSYNNKELIINETVPNRFSPKSPDKAHLNLHINSLELGDSAVYFCASSHRGNIQYFGAGTRLSVL.

J is TRBJ2-7 and V is TRBV7-9; D perhaps matches TRBD2 (5 bases). CDR3 length: 16 amino acids. V was cut by 5 bases and J by 0 bases, with 17 bases left in between. Germline assignment: CDR1 SEHNR and CDR2 FQNEAQ (reference sequence). The CDR3 protein is CASSAERERTSYEQYF. The CDR3 DNA follows: TGTGCCAGCAGCGCTGAAAGGGAGCGAACCTCCTACGAGCAGTACTTC.

The chain recombines TRBV6-2 or TRBV6-3 with TRBJ2-1; the match to TRBD2 covers 7 bases. With 8 bases clipped from V and 4 bases from J, the junction kept 8 bases outside the gene matches. The CDR3 runs 14 residues. From germline, CDR1 is MNHEY and CDR2 SVGEGT. CDR3 nucleotides: TGTGCCAGCCAGGGCGCTAGCGGTTACAATGAGCAGTTCTTC. Protein: CASQGASGYNEQFF.

A note on this clonotype: A much larger clone differs by one base, so this may be a read error. The V call is TRBV3-1, the J call TRBJ2-3, with D perhaps assigned TRBD1 or TRBD2 (5 bases each). The length of the CDR3 is 14 residues. The germline gives CDR1 LGHDT, CDR2 YNNKEL (reference sequence). CDR3 loop: CASRPMGEVDAQYF. The CDR3 coding sequence is TGTGCCAGCAGACCTATGGGGGAAGTAGATGCGCAGTATTTT.

This clonotype was seen at least ten times. The V call is TRBV29-1, the J call TRBJ2-5; D may be TRBD1 (6 bases). CDR1 is SQVTM and CDR2 is ANQGSEA in the germline V gene. V was trimmed by 7 bases and J by 1 base, leaving 16 bases between them. The CDR3 is made up of 14 amino acids. CDR3 region: CSAAQGWGQETQYF. The DNA for the CDR3 is TGCAGCGCCGCACAGGGATGGGGCCAAGAGACCCAGTACTTC.

A word on this clonotype: Being one base from a much bigger clone, this may be a read error. This sequence joins TRBV7-2 and TRBJ2-5, with TRBD2 identical over 8 bases. After removal of 3 bases from V and 11 bases from J, the junction contained 14 bases not matched to a gene. Germline CDR1 SGHTA, CDR2 FQGNSA. CDR3 length: 15 amino acids. CDR3 nucleotide sequence: TGTGCCAGCAGCTTCGTTGCGGGGGGCAACAATGAGCAGTACTTC. This encodes CASSFVAGGNNEQYF. Complete variable domain (other parts from reference TRBV7-2 and TRBJ2-5): GAGVSQSPSNKVTEKGKDVELRCDPISGHTALYWYRQSLGQGLEFLIYFQGNSAPDKSGLPSDRFSAERTGGSVSTLTIQRTQQEDSAVYLCASSFVAGGNNEQYFGPGTRLLVL.